This T cell receptor beta chain came from a study of blood T cell repertoires in COVID-19. In the study overall: Italy, Spain and the United States were the sources of the convalescent and acute COVID-19 samples. Nucleic acid was either cDNA or gDNA, and it came from T cells, B-cell-depleted T cells, or PBMCs.

The authors' processing: Amplification of reference gene primers provided the estimated nucleated cell counts. The method was immunoSEQ multiplex PCR; TCRdb's version includes in-frame clones alone and lacks a portion of them. That table is the source of V, J and clone size, and D and trimming were worked out from the DNA. The table records about 210,000 clones, 83% of them present only once. The sequencing input was peripheral blood. This receptor was obtained from a woman aged 35 to 49 with active or convalescent COVID-19.

The CDR3: CASSLYEQYF. CDR3 nucleotides: TGTGCCAGCAGCCTTTACGAGCAGTACTTC. The rearrangement uses TRBV11-2 and TRBJ2-7; D uncertain. Germline V gives CDR1 SGHAT, CDR2 FQNNGV. The CDR3 has 10 amino acids. V was clipped by 5 bases and J by 4 bases, with 3 bases between them.